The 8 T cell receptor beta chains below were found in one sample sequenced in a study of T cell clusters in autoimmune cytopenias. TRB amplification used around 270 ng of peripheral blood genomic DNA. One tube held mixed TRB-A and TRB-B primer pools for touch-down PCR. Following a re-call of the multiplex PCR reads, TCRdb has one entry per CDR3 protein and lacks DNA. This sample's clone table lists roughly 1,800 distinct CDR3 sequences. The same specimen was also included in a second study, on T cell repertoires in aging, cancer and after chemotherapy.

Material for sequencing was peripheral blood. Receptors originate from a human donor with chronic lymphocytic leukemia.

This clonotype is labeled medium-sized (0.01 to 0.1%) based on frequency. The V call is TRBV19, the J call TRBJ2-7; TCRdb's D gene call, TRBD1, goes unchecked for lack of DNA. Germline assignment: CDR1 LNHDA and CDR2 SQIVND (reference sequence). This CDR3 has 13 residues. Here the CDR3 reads CASRPTGSYEQYF.

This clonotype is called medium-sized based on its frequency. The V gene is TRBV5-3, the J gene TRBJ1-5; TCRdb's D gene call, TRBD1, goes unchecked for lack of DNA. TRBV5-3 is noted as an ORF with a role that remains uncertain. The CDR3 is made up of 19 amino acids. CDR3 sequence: CARTNHQRTGLYSNQPQHF.

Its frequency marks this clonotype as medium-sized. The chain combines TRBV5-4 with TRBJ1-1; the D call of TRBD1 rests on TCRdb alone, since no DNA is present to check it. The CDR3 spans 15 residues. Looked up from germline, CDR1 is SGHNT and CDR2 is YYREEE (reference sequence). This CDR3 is CASSRGRRGGTEAFF.

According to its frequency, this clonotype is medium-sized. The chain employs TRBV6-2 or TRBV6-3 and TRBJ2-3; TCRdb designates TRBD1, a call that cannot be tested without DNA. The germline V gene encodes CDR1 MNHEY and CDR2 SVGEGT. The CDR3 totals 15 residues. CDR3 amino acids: CASSSGTGDTDTQYF.

The CDR3 region is CASSLSSGPLSPLHF. The chain has TRBV7-9 and TRBJ1-6. CDR1 and CDR2 from the germline V gene are SEHNR and FQNEAQ (reference sequence). This CDR3 has 15 residues.

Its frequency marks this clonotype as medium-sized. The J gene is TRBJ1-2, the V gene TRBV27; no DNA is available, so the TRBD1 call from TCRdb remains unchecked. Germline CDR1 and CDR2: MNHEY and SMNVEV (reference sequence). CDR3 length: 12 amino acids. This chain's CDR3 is CASSPGGYGYTF.

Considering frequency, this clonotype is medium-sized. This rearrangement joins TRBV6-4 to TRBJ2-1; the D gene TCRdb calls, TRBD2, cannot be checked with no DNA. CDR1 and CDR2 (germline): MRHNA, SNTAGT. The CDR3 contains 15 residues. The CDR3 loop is CASSDASGGADEQFF.

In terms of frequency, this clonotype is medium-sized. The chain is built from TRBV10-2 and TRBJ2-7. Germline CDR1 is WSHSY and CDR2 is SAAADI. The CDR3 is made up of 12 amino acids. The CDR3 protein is CASSGSSYEQYF.